The clone carrying this TCR beta chain has a count of ten or more. The source material, RNA transcripts, was used to amplify TCR beta CDR3 regions. The HTBI primer set served for first-round RT-PCR of the TCR CDR3. MiXCR, applied by TCRdb to the multiplex PCR reads, yields one record per CDR3 protein. The profile shows about 500,000 distinct CDR3 sequences, approximately 15% of them singletons. The data stem from a study of T cells in Graves' hyperthyroidism and ophthalmopathy. The wider study: Peripheral blood collection took place at initial diagnosis, before any treatment.

CDR1 SNHLY and CDR2 FYNNEI come from the germline V gene. CDR3 length equals 16 residues. V dropped 8 bases and J dropped 3 bases, with 22 bases sitting between them. This sequence was found in a woman aged 18-35 years with Graves' hyperthyroidism. The V call is TRBV2, the J call TRBJ1-1, with a possible D match to TRBD1 (5 bases). The sequencing sample was made of blood. CDR3 protein: CASSGRVGPRDTEAFF. The CDR3 nucleotides are TGTGCCAGCTCAGGCAGGGTGGGGCCGAGGGACACTGAAGCTTTCTTT.